This T cell receptor beta chain was found in a study of T cells in Graves' hyperthyroidism and ophthalmopathy (dated by TCRdb to between 2017 and 2020). As for the study more broadly: A discovery cohort of about a hundred patients, roughly 45 with Graves' ophthalmopathy and about 60 with stable Graves' hyperthyroidism, was used to find distinguishing TCR V-J signatures. The roughly 90 discovery patients were divided at random into training and test sets in a 7:3 ratio. The study also compared thyroid tissue and blood T-cell repertoires from five or six Graves' hyperthyroidism patients. An independent validation cohort of around 19 hyperthyroidism patients and roughly 16 patients who later progressed to ophthalmopathy tested prospective prediction of ophthalmopathy. According to the paper, TCR Vbeta CDR3 sequencing was carried out on 135 peripheral blood samples, which came from under 50 ophthalmopathy, about 75 hyperthyroidism and roughly 17 progressor patients. Once sampling was done, hyperthyroidism patients were given methimazole at a starting dose of 30 mg daily, whereas ophthalmopathy patients were given high-dose intravenous methylprednisolone.

TCR beta CDR3 regions were amplified from RNA transcripts. For the first round of RT-PCR on the TCR CDR3, the HTBI primer set was used together with the Qiagen OneStep RT-PCR kit. The libraries were constructed in a second round of multiplex PCR and then size-selected and purified. Sequencing of the libraries was done on an Illumina HiSeq2000 using paired-end 100 bp reads. The published analysis was carried out like this. Raw data were processed with SOAPnuke, discarding reads with adapters, uncalled bases, mean Phred below 15, or no exact constant-primer or identifier match. High-quality paired reads were merged using COPE v1.2.5, and each unique nucleotide sequence was defined as a clonotype. MiTCR v1.1 was used to align the clonotypes against IMGT TRBV, TRBD and TRBJ reference segments. Only V-J combinations with frequency above 0.0001, covering about 99% of repertoires, were analysed. A TCS score was defined as the ratio between F50 (clonal expansion) and ExV (chaos), using BLOSUM62-based TCRdist between CDR3 peptides within each V-J. Welch's t-statistics and random forest reduced 500 to 550 V-J features to 13, which were used in a naive Bayes classifier (R e1071). The similarity between thyroid and blood repertoires was quantified using the Morisita-Horn index. TCRdb redid the processing of the public reads, applying fastp at Q25 and MiXCR, and retained in-frame beta chains. Under each unique CDR3 protein, matching rows form one entry showing the most common genes and DNA. TCRdb, not the original authors, processed these V and J calls. The sample table lists 540,000 or so distinct CDR3 sequences, approximately 44% of them with a count of one. The top ten constitute around 20% of the sample.

Broader findings and caveats from the paper: Sample size was not statistically predetermined, and investigators were not blinded to group allocation. Most expanded thyroid clonotypes (frequency above 0.001) were also detected in blood, suggesting blood repertoires may reflect thyroid immune responses. In validation, progression to ophthalmopathy was predicted by the model with more than 65% sensitivity and 72% to 85% specificity, a median of 6.5 months before onset. Ophthalmopathy was separated from stable hyperthyroidism by a 13 V-J signature model, with approximately 90% sensitivity and about 81% specificity obtained in cross-validation and 80%/75% obtained in testing.

Any patient with an uncontrolled infection, another autoimmune disease, pregnancy or lactation was excluded. Diagnoses were established on the basis of clinical symptoms, serum thyroxine and TRAb, thyroid ultrasound, and orbital computed tomography. Total RNA was extracted using Trizol reagent, and RNA quality was assessed on an Agilent 2100 Bioanalyzer. The table lists this clonotype with a few counts. What this receptor recognizes is not known. No much larger clonotype is one base removed from it; base qualities were not supplied. CDR1 SEHNR and CDR2 FQNEAQ are derived from the germline V gene (reference sequence). V is pared back by 5 bases and J by 8 bases, with 18 bases lying between the germline termini. The CDR3 has 14 amino acids, counting the end cysteine and phenylalanine. Left in the record is the CDR3 DNA by itself, 42 bases read in frame from the first base.

The TCR sequence derives from an adult woman with Graves' disease, either hyperthyroidism or ophthalmopathy (not recorded which). Sequencing was done on a sample of peripheral blood or thyroid tissue (not recorded which). Recombination joined TRBV7-9 with TRBJ1-2; the D gene is perhaps TRBD1, on 6 matching bases. CDR3 reads: CASSHETGLKGYTF. The sequence in DNA is TGTGCCAGCAGCCATGAAACAGGGTTGAAGGGCTACACCTTC.